The 4 T cell receptor beta chains given below trace back to one sample, sequenced in a study of metastatic and nonmetastatic thyroid tumors. The entire patient cohort was treatment-naive prior to thyroid surgery. MiXCR was used by TCRdb to re-call the PCR reads. The table records approximately 15,000 clones, about 35% of them present only once. The sample comprised tumor tissue. The receptor source for this set is a male donor with papillary thyroid cancer or a benign thyroid nodule (not recorded which). Some clones in this sample may be carry-over from other donors' samples.

The gene calls are TRBV11-3 and TRBJ2-3; D not resolved. CDR3 length: 12 residues. With 8 bases removed from V and 0 bases from J, the gap between germline ends came to 6 bases. CDR1 and CDR2 (germline): SGHNT, YENEEA. The CDR3 DNA reads TGTGCCAGCGTGATAAGCACAGATACGCAGTATTTT. Protein product: CASVISTDTQYF.

The CDR3 loop reads CASNSGANTGELFF. The CDR3 DNA sequence: TGTGCCAGCAATAGCGGGGCGAACACCGGGGAGCTGTTTTTT. The chain has TRBV6-1 and TRBJ2-2; 8 bases are shared with TRBD2. V gave up 7 bases and J gave up 0 bases; unmatched junction bases: 1. The CDR3 is made up of 14 amino acids. Germline V gene data show CDR1 as MNHNS and CDR2 as SASEGT.

This clone was counted ten times or more. The genes are TRBV6-1 and TRBJ2-1; D is undetermined. This CDR3 has 12 amino acids. V lost 4 bases, J lost 16 bases, and 17 bases lay in between. Per germline, CDR1 MNHNS and CDR2 SASEGT. DNA for the CDR3: TGTGCCAGCAGTGGTCGCCGGGCCCTCTACTTCTTC. Protein sequence: CASSGRRALYFF.

This clone is labeled medium-sized (0.01 to 0.1%). This chain joins TRBV2 and TRBJ1-2; 11 bases align to TRBD1. The V gene end was trimmed by 7 bases and the J gene end by 4 bases; junction bases not matched to a gene: 2. CDR3 length equals 13 residues. Germline V lookup: CDR1 SNHLY, CDR2 FYNNEI. As DNA, the CDR3 is TGTGCCAGCATGGGACAGGGGGTCTATGGCTACACCTTC. It yields the protein CASMGQGVYGYTF.